This T cell receptor beta chain was retrieved from a study of T-cell memory formation after mild COVID-19. Study outcomes and limitations: CD8+ contracting clones occupied EMRA, while CD4+ ones occupied mainly CM and EM. CD4/CD8 balance characterized clones contracting day 15 to 85, and CD4+ skew characterized later expanders. Still unconfirmed is whether the second-wave clones peaking on day 37 recognized SARS-CoV-2.

There are many counts of this clonotype. The antigen is unknown. V dropped 8 bases and J dropped 2 bases, with 9 bases sitting between them. Per the germline V gene, CDR1 is LNHDA and CDR2 is SQIVND (reference sequence). This CDR3 has 13 amino acids. TCRalpha and TCRbeta libraries used 5'RACE with constant-segment primers and UMIs. From the 5' RACE reads, TCRdb called clonotypes with MiXCR, one entry per CDR3 protein. This table has about 320,000 distinct CDR3 sequences, 13% to 15% appearing once. Material: PBMCs or a T cell subset sorted from them (not recorded which). The receptor comes from a young man who had mild COVID-19 (a few samples of this study predate the infection). Cell type and time point are not known. This chain links TRBV19 with TRBJ2-2, with D possibly matching TRBD2 (5 bases). The DNA of the CDR3 is TGTGCCAGTGCTAGCCCCAACACCGGGGAGCTGTTTTTT. Translating gives CASASPNTGELFF. The variable domain in full, completed from reference TRBV19 and TRBJ2-2, reads DGGITQSPKYLFRKEGQNVTLSCEQNLNHDAMYWYRQDPGQGLRLIYYSQIVNDFQKGDIAEGYSVSREKKESFPLTVTSAQKNPTAFYLCASASPNTGELFFGEGSRLTVL.